This TCR beta chain stems from a study of early T cells in non-severe SARS-CoV-2 infection. TCRdb re-called the 5' RACE reads through MiXCR, storing one row per CDR3 protein. The profile shows about 81,000 distinct CDR3 sequences, roughly 6% of them singletons. Sequenced input: whole blood. The TCR sequence derives from an adult who was a healthcare worker with PCR-confirmed SARS-CoV-2 infection or an uninfected control (not recorded which).

This CDR3 reads CASSTGTTNGGELFF. CDR3 bases: TGTGCCAGCAGCACTGGGACTACGAACGGCGGGGAGCTGTTTTTT. This chain links TRBV11-2 with TRBJ2-2; 7 bases map to TRBD2. Looked up from germline, CDR1 is SGHAT and CDR2 is FQNNGV. This CDR3 is 15 amino acids long. The V segment lost 5 bases and the J segment 7 bases; nucleotides outside the gene matches: 10.